The following is a TCR beta chain sequence with its context. The source of the sample is a study of blood T cells in healthy people across ages. On the study more broadly: Template switching captured about one barcoded beta molecule per two T cells.

The V and J ends lost 4 bases and 5 bases, in that order; junction bases with no gene match: 2. This CDR3 is 16 amino acids long. Germline lookup yields CDR1 SGHNT and CDR2 YENEEA. Together with a sample-barcoded 5' primer, a J-beta primer mix was included in a second PCR lasting roughly 7 to 11 cycles. A template-switch adaptor with 12 random nucleotides tagged each cDNA molecule. TCRdb reprocessed the 5' RACE reads with MiXCR, giving one entry per CDR3 protein. The profile covers hundreds of thousands of distinct CDR3 sequences, with 40% to 50% appearing a single time and about 30% taken by the ten largest.

The specimen sequenced was blood. The TCR was taken from an elderly man in good health. This chain connects TRBV11-3 to TRBJ2-1, with 16 bases lining up with TRBD2. This CDR3 is CASSSGLAGGDNEQFF. The DNA of the CDR3 is TGTGCCAGCAGCTCGGGACTAGCGGGAGGGGACAATGAGCAGTTCTTC.